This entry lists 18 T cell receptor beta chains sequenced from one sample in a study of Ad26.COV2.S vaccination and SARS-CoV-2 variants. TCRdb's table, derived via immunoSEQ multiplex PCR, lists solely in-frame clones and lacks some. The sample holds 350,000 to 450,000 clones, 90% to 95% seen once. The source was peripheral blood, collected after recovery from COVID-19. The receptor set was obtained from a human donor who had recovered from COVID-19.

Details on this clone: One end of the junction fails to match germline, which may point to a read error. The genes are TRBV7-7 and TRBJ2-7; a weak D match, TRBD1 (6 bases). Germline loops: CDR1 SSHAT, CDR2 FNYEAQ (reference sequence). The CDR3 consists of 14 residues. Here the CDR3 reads CASSPQVGAGEQYF. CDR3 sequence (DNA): TGTGCTAGCAGCCCCCAGGTGGGGGCTGGGGAGCAGTACTTC. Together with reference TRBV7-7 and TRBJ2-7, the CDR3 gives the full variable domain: GAGVSQSPRYKVTKRGQDVTLRCDPISSHATLYWYQQALGQGPEFLTYFNYEAQPDKSGLPSDRFSAERPEGSISTLTIQRTEQRDSAMYRCASSPQVGAGEQYFGPGTRLTVT.

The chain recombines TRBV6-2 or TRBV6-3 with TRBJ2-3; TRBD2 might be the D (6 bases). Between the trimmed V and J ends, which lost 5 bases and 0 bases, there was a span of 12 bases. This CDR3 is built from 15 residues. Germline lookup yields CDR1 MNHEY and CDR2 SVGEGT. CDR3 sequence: CASSQPGTSTDTQYF. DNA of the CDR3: TGTGCCAGCAGTCAGCCCGGGACTAGCACAGATACGCAGTATTTT.

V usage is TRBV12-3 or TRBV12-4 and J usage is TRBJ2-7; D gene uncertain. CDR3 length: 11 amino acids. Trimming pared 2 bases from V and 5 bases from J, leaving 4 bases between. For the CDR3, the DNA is TGTGCCAGCAGTTTAAAAAACGAGCAGTACTTC. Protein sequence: CASSLKNEQYF.

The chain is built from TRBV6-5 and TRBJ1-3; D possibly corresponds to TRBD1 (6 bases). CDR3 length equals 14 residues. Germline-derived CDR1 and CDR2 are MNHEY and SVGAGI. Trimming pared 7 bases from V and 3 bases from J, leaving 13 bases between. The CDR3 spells CASTTGTSGNTIYF. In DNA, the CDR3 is TGTGCCAGCACTACCGGGACAAGTGGAAACACCATATATTTT.

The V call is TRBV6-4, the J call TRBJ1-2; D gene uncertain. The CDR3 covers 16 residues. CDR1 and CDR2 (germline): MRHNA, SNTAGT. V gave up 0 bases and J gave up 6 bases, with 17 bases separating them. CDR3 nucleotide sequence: TGTGCCAGCAGTGACTCGGTACGTCCTCAGCTGAATGGCTACACCTTC. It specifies CASSDSVRPQLNGYTF.

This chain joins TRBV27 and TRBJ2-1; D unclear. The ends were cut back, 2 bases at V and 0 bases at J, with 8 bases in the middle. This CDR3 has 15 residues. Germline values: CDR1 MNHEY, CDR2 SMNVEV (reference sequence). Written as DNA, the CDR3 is TGTGCCAGCAGTTTAGGCGGACCCTCCTACAATGAGCAGTTCTTC. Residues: CASSLGGPSYNEQFF.

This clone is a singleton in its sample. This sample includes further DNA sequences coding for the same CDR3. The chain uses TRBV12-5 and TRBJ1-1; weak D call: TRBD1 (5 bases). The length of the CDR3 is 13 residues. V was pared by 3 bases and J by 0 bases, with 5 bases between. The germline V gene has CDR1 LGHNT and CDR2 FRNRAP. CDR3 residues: CASGLGVNTEAFF. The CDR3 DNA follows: TGTGCTAGTGGTTTAGGGGTGAACACTGAAGCTTTCTTT.

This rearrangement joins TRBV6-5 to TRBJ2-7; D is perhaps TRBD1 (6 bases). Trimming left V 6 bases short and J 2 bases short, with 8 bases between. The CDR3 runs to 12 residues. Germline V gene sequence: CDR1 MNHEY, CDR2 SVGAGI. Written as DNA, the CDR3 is TGTGCCAGCAGCAGGGGTACCTACGAGCAGTACTTC. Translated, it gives CASSRGTYEQYF.

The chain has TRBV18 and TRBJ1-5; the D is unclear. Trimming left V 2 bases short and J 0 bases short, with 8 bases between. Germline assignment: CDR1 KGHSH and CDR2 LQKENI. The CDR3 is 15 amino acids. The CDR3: CASSPDGNSNQPQHF. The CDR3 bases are TGTGCCAGCTCACCAGACGGCAATAGCAATCAGCCCCAGCATTTT.

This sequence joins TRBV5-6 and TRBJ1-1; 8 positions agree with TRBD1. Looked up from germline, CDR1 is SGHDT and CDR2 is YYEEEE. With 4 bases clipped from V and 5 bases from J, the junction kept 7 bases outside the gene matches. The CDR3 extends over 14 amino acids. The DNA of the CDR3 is TGTGCCAGCAGCGGCGACAGGGGTGGGACTGAAGCTTTCTTT. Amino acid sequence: CASSGDRGGTEAFF.

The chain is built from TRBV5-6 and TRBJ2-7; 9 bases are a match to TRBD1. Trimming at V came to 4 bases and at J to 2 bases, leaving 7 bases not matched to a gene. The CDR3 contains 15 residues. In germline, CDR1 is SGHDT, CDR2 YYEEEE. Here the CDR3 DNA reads TGTGCCAGCAGCCCCGGGACAGGGAGACCCTACGAGCAGTACTTC. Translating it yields CASSPGTGRPYEQYF.

The CDR3 spells CASSPLGQGVEELFF. CDR3 sequence (DNA): TGTGCCAGCAGCCCGCTCGGACAGGGAGTGGAGGAGCTGTTTTTT. The rearrangement links TRBV3-1 (or the pseudogene TRBV3-2) to TRBJ2-2, with 8 bases matching TRBD1. After removal of 4 bases from V and 10 bases from J, the junction contained 11 bases not matched to a gene. Germline CDR1 reads LGHDT; CDR2 reads YNNKEL (reference sequence). CDR3 length: 15 amino acids.

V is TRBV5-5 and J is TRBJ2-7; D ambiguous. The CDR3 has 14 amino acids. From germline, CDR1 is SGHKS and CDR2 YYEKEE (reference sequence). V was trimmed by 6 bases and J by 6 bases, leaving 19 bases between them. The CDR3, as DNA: TGTGCCAGCACCCTGCAGGACCTATCAGGCGAGCAGTACTTC. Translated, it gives CASTLQDLSGEQYF.

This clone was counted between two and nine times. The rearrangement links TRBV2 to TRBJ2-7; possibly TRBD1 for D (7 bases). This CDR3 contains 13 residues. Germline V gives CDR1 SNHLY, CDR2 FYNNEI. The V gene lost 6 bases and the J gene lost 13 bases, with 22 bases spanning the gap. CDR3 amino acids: CASRRDSQIGGYF. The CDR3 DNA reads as TGTGCCAGCAGGAGGGACAGCCAGATCGGGGGTTACTTC.

The chain's CDR3 is CASSSYKSEGGYTF. The CDR3 DNA follows: TGCGCCAGCAGCTCCTACAAAAGTGAAGGCGGCTACACCTTC. The chain recombines TRBV5-1 with TRBJ1-2; D unresolved. This CDR3 comprises 14 residues. The V end was cut by 3 bases, the J end by 8 bases, with 17 bases between. The germline gives CDR1 SGHRS, CDR2 YFSETQ.

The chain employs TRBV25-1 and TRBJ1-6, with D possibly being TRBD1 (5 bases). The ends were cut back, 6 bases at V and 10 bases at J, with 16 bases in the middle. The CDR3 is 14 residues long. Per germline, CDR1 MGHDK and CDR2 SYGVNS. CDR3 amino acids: CASSPRGGWSPLHF. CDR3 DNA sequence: TGTGCCAGCAGCCCGCGCGGGGGGTGGTCACCCCTCCACTTT.

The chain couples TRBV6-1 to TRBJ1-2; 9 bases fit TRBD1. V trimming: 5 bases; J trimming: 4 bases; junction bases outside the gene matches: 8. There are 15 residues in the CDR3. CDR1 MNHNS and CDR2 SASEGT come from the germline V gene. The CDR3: CASSTGGDSPYGYTF. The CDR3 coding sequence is TGTGCCAGCAGTACAGGGGGCGATTCACCCTATGGCTACACCTTC.

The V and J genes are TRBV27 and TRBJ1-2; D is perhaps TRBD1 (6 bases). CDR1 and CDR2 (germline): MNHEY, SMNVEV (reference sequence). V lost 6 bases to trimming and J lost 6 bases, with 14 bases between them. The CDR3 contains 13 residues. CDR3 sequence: CASRAQGIDGYTF. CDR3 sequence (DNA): TGTGCCAGCAGGGCTCAGGGGATCGATGGCTACACCTTC.